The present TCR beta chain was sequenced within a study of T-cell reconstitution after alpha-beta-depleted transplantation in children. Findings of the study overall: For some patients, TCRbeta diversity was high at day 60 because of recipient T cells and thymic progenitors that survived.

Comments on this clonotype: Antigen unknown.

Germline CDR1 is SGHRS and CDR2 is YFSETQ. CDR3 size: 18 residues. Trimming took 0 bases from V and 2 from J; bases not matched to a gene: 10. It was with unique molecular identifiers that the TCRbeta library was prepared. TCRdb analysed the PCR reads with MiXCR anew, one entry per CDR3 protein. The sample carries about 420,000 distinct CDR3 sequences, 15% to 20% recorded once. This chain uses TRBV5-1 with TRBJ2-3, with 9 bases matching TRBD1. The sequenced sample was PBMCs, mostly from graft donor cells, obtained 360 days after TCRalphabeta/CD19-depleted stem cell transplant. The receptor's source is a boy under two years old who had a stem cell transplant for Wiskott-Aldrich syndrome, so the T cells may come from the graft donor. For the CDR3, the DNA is TGCGCCAGCAGCTTGGGGGGACCGGGACAGGGCTTCACAGATACGCAGTATTTT. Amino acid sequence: CASSLGGPGQGFTDTQYF.